Listed below are T cell receptor beta chains from one sample, sequenced in a study of vaccination and CD4 T cells after COVID-19. TCRdb analysed the PCR reads with MiXCR anew, one entry per CDR3 protein. Among 2,000 to 2,500 distinct CDR3 sequences, 15% to 20% were seen once, and the ten largest hold 20% to 25%. Their antigens remain unidentified. The material sequenced was CD4+ T cells from blood, cultured in vitro. The receptors originated from a human donor in good health. Each CDR3 is given with its conserved first and last residue. Each record gives: D gene, J gene, clone size, V gene, CDR3 DNA, CDR3 protein. The D gene is left open where the match is weak. Expanded clones are given a class, and other clones once, few, many or no size at all.

d_call: .; j_call: TRBJ1-1; clone_size: few; v_call: TRBV4-2; cdr3_nt: TGTGCCAGCAGCCAAGAGAGGGGGGACACTGAAGCTTTCTTT; cdr3_aa: CASSQERGDTEAFF
d_call: TRBD2; j_call: TRBJ2-5; clone_size: .; v_call: TRBV5-1; cdr3_nt: TGCGCCAGCAGCTCCCTCAGCGGGGGCGGGGAGACCCAGTACTTC; cdr3_aa: CASSSLSGGGETQYF
d_call: .; j_call: TRBJ1-5; clone_size: .; v_call: TRBV12-3/TRBV12-4; cdr3_nt: TGTGCCAGCAGTTTAGTCGTGGGGGGGGGCAATCAGCCCCAGCATTTT; cdr3_aa: CASSLVVGGGNQPQHF
d_call: .; j_call: TRBJ2-1; clone_size: .; v_call: TRBV7-9; cdr3_nt: TGTGCCAGCAGCTTAGTAGGATTATACGAGCAGTTCTTC; cdr3_aa: CASSLVGLYEQFF
d_call: TRBD1; j_call: TRBJ1-4; clone_size: .; v_call: TRBV7-9; cdr3_nt: TGTGCCAGCAGCTCGCCCGACAGGGTCGGTGAAAAACTGTTTTTT; cdr3_aa: CASSSPDRVGEKLFF
d_call: .; j_call: TRBJ2-5; clone_size: .; v_call: TRBV5-4; cdr3_nt: TGTGCCAGCAGCTTGTGGGACCAAGAGACCCAGTACTTC; cdr3_aa: CASSLWDQETQYF
d_call: .; j_call: TRBJ1-5; clone_size: medium-sized; v_call: TRBV6-5; cdr3_nt: TGTGCCAGCAGTTACGGGAATCAGCCCCAGCATTTT; cdr3_aa: CASSYGNQPQHF
d_call: TRBD2; j_call: TRBJ2-5; clone_size: few; v_call: TRBV2; cdr3_nt: TGTGCCAGCAGAAGACTAGCGGGAGGCTTAGAGACCCAGTACTTC; cdr3_aa: CASRRLAGGLETQYF
d_call: .; j_call: TRBJ1-5; clone_size: medium-sized; v_call: TRBV27; cdr3_nt: TGTGCCAGCAGTTTAAGGAGGGGAGACAATCAGCCCCAGCATTTT; cdr3_aa: CASSLRRGDNQPQHF
d_call: TRBD2; j_call: TRBJ2-5; clone_size: medium-sized; v_call: TRBV6-2/TRBV6-3; cdr3_nt: TGTGCCAGCAGTTACGGAGGTAGCGGGGGGGCCTATGAGACCCAGTACTTC; cdr3_aa: CASSYGGSGGAYETQYF
d_call: .; j_call: TRBJ2-7; clone_size: .; v_call: TRBV9; cdr3_nt: TGTGCCAGCAGCGTAGCAGGCTATTCCTACGAGCAGTACTTC; cdr3_aa: CASSVAGYSYEQYF
d_call: .; j_call: TRBJ1-1; clone_size: few; v_call: TRBV2; cdr3_nt: TGTGCCAGCAGTGAAAGGACAGCTGAAGCTTTCTTT; cdr3_aa: CASSERTAEAFF
d_call: .; j_call: TRBJ1-4; clone_size: .; v_call: TRBV6-1; cdr3_nt: TGTGCCAGCAGTGAATCTTGGGGGGCAACTAATGAAAAACTGTTTTTT; cdr3_aa: CASSESWGATNEKLFF